This note documents a single T cell receptor (beta chain) sequence. TCRdb fed the 5' RACE reads into MiXCR, producing one record per CDR3 protein. The sample shows 4,500 to 5,500 distinct CDR3 sequences, around 33% of them seen only once. Germline assignment: CDR1 MDHEN and CDR2 SYDVKM. CDR3 length: 13 residues. V was clipped by 6 bases and J by 8 bases; unmatched bases: 7. This clonotype was sampled from a female donor with breast cancer. The rearrangement uses TRBV28 and TRBJ2-1, with 7 bases matching TRBD1. Sequenced material: memory CD4+ T cells sorted from blood. Subset: memory CD4+ T cells, CD4+CD45RO+CD25-. The CDR3 here is CASSRQGYYEQFF. The CDR3 DNA sequence: TGTGCCAGCAGCCGACAGGGATACTATGAGCAGTTCTTC.